This T cell receptor beta chain was profiled in a study of control samples from healthy donors and cancer patients. The assay was immunoSEQ multiplex PCR, and TCRdb's table has in-frame clones only and misses some. This table has about 120,000 clones, around 92% appearing once. Trimming took 7 bases from V and 0 from J; bases not matched to a gene: 5. This CDR3 is 14 amino acids long. CDR1 and CDR2 from the germline V gene are SGHTA and FQGNSA. The sequenced sample was blood. The J gene is TRBJ1-2, the V gene TRBV7-2; TRBD1 matches 7 bases. The TCR originated in a woman in her forties or fifties in good health. This CDR3 is CASKRDRPNYGYTF. The DNA for the CDR3 is TGTGCCAGCAAGAGGGACAGACCTAACTATGGCTACACCTTC.